These 13 T cell receptor beta chains were all obtained from the same sample, sequenced in a study of blood T cell repertoires in COVID-19. The data were produced by immunoSEQ multiplex PCR, yet TCRdb's version contains in-frame clones alone and is incomplete. Of about 7,500 clones in the sample, 70% to 75% were seen once. The specimen sequenced was peripheral blood. These receptors originate from a human donor in a cohort sampled during active COVID-19.

V gene TRBV7-2 combines with J gene TRBJ2-5; 11 positions agree with TRBD2. The V and J ends lost 3 bases and 13 bases, in that order; junction bases with no gene match: 7. This CDR3 is built from 13 residues. Germline loops: CDR1 SGHTA, CDR2 FQGNSA. DNA of the CDR3: TGTGCCAGCAGCTTGGGACTAGCGGACCCGCGGTACTTC. Its translation is CASSLGLADPRYF.

CDR3 amino acids: CSVRRGYTEAFF. The CDR3 DNA reads as TGCAGCGTCCGACGGGGTTACACTGAAGCTTTCTTT. The chain combines TRBV29-1 with TRBJ1-1; D remains unclear. Germline V CDR1 and CDR2: SQVTM, ANQGSEA. The CDR3 is 12 residues long. Trimming took off 6 bases at V and 3 bases at J, with 11 bases between the two ends.

The chain carries TRBV12-3 or TRBV12-4 and TRBJ1-6; no firm D call. Trimming pared 5 bases from V and 6 bases from J, leaving 2 bases between. CDR3 length: 11 amino acids. The CDR3 spells CASSLNSPLHF. Written as DNA, the CDR3 is TGTGCCAGCAGTCTTAATTCACCCCTCCACTTT.

The chain carries TRBV6-6 and TRBJ2-4; TRBD1 aligns across 7 bases. V lost 5 bases, J lost 4 bases, and 17 bases stayed unmatched. This CDR3 has 18 amino acids. Germline V gene data show CDR1 as MNHNY and CDR2 as SVGAGI (reference sequence). As DNA, the CDR3 is TGTGCCAGCAGTCCGGGCGGTATACAGGGGAACGGGAAAAACATTCAGTACTTC. Translated: CASSPGGIQGNGKNIQYF.

This rearrangement joins TRBV19 to TRBJ2-2; 7 bases fit TRBD1. V dropped 5 bases and J dropped 3; count of bases not matched to a gene: 6. CDR1 is LNHDA and CDR2 is SQIVND in the germline V gene (reference sequence). The CDR3 contains 15 residues. CDR3 DNA sequence: TGTGCCAGTAGTGAGGGACAGATGGACACCGGGGAGCTGTTTTTT. Translated, it gives CASSEGQMDTGELFF.

The chain is built from TRBV10-3 and TRBJ1-2; D uncertain. This CDR3 comprises 13 residues. V was trimmed by 0 bases and J by 8 bases, leaving 10 bases between them. From germline, CDR1 is ENHRY and CDR2 SYGVKD. The CDR3 DNA is TGTGCCATCAGTGAGTCTACGAGGGAGGGCTACACCTTC. Translation: CAISESTREGYTF.

The chain links TRBV3-1 (or the pseudogene TRBV3-2) to TRBJ2-7; TRBD1 aligns across 12 bases. The CDR3 runs to 17 residues. CDR1 LGHDT and CDR2 YNNKEL come from the germline V gene (reference sequence). The V segment lost 5 bases and the J segment 2 bases; nucleotides outside the gene matches: 10. In DNA, the CDR3 is TGTGCCAGCAGCTCCGGGACAGGGGGCTATCTAGCCTACGAGCAGTACTTC. Translating it yields CASSSGTGGYLAYEQYF.

J is TRBJ1-3 and V is TRBV3-1 (or the pseudogene TRBV3-2); D not certain. In germline, CDR1 is LGHDT, CDR2 YNNKEL (reference sequence). The CDR3 sequence is 15 residues long. The germline V and J ends were trimmed by 2 bases and 7 bases, with 15 bases remaining between them. The CDR3 loop is CASSQLRGLGNTIYF. In nucleotides, the CDR3 is TGTGCCAGCAGCCAACTCCGCGGGTTGGGGAACACCATATATTTT.

The V and J genes are TRBV28 and TRBJ1-2; a weak D match, TRBD1 (6 bases). CDR3 size: 17 residues. CDR1 is MDHEN, CDR2 SYDVKM, per germline. Trimming shortened V by 7 bases and J by 6 bases, and 27 bases separated the two germline ends. The CDR3 reads CASIPRGRGWSFDGYTF. The CDR3 coding sequence is TGTGCCAGCATCCCAAGGGGCAGGGGATGGTCTTTTGATGGCTACACCTTC.

V is TRBV28 and J is TRBJ1-2, with 7 bases fitting TRBD1. Germline assignment: CDR1 MDHEN and CDR2 SYDVKM. After removal of 6 bases from V and 6 bases from J, the junction contained 10 bases not matched to a gene. This CDR3 is built from 14 residues. The CDR3 coding sequence is TGTGCCAGCAGCATTGGACAGGCGGCGAATGGCTACACCTTC. Its protein product is CASSIGQAANGYTF.

The V call is TRBV24-1, the J call TRBJ2-1; 9 nucleotides line up with TRBD1. The germline gives CDR1 KGHDR, CDR2 SFDVKD. The CDR3 length is 16 residues. V was clipped by 0 bases and J by 6 bases; unmatched bases: 5. Here the CDR3 reads CATSDLRGGQGNEQFF. CDR3 sequence (DNA): TGTGCCACCAGTGATTTGCGAGGGGGACAGGGCAATGAGCAGTTCTTC.

The rearrangement joins TRBV7-3 to TRBJ2-3; the match to TRBD2 covers 7 bases. Germline V lookup: CDR1 SGHTA, CDR2 FQGTGA. V lost 1 base, J lost 5 bases, and 3 bases stayed unmatched. The CDR3 extends over 14 amino acids. The CDR3 sequence: CASSLKASGDTQYF. The DNA of the CDR3 is TGTGCCAGCAGCTTAAAGGCTAGCGGAGATACGCAGTATTTT.

This chain links TRBV19 with TRBJ1-5, with TRBD1 matching over 10 bases. J lost 5 bases, V lost 7 bases, and 14 bases had no gene match. The CDR3 is made up of 17 amino acids. Germline V CDR1 and CDR2: LNHDA, SQIVND (reference sequence). In nucleotides, the CDR3 is TGTGCCAGTACCTCCTCCCCCACGACAGGGGGCTATCAGCCCCAGCATTTT. This encodes CASTSSPTTGGYQPQHF.